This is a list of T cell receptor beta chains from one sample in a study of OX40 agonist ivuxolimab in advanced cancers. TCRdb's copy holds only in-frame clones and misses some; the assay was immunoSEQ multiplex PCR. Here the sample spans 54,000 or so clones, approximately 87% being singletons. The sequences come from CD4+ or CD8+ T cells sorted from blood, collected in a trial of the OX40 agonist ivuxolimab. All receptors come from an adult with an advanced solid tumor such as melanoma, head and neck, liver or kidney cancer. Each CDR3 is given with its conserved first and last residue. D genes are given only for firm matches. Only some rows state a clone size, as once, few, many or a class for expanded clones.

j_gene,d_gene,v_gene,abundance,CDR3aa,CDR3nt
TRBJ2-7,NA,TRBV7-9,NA,CASSLDGGREQYF,TGTGCCAGCAGCTTAGACGGGGGGCGTGAGCAGTACTTC
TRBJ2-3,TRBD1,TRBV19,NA,CAGRDRATDTQYF,TGTGCCGGCCGGGACAGGGCGACAGATACGCAGTATTTT
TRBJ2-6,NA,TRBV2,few,CASIVGSGANVLTF,TGTGCCAGCATTGTGGGCTCTGGGGCCAACGTCCTGACTTTC
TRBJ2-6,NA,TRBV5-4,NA,CASSLVIDRGGANVLTF,TGTGCCAGCAGCTTGGTGATAGATCGAGGCGGGGCCAACGTCCTGACTTTC
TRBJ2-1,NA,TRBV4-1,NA,CASRDGQGFRDEQFF,TGCGCCAGCAGGGACGGGCAGGGATTTAGGGATGAGCAGTTCTTC
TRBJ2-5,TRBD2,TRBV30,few,CAWTPGLVQETQYF,TGTGCCTGGACCCCGGGACTAGTCCAAGAGACCCAGTACTTC
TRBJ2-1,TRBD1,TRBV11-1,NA,CASSRQGAGVGYEQFF,TGTGCCAGCAGCCGACAGGGGGCTGGGGTTGGGTATGAGCAGTTCTTC
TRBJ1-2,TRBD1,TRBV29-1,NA,CSVETGVGYGYTF,TGCAGCGTAGAGACAGGGGTGGGCTATGGCTACACCTTC
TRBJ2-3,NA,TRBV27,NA,CASSLRRADTQYF,TGTGCCAGCAGTTTACGCAGGGCAGATACGCAGTATTTT
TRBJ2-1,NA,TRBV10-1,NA,CASSESLGNEQFF,TGCGCCAGCAGTGAGTCGTTAGGTAATGAGCAGTTCTTC
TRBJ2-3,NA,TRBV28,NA,CASSSPPQLTDTQYF,TGTGCCAGCAGTTCACCCCCACAGCTCACAGATACGCAGTATTTT
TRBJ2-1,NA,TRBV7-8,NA,CASSYAGEQFF,TGTGCCAGCAGCTATGCGGGTGAGCAGTTCTTC
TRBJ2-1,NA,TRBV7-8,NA,CASSLASAQPLDEQFF,TGTGCCAGCAGCTTAGCTTCGGCCCAACCTTTAGATGAGCAGTTCTTC
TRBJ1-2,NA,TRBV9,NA,CASSVGTNPYGYTF,TGTGCCAGCAGCGTAGGAACGAATCCCTATGGCTACACCTTC
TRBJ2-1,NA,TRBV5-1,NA,CASSLDSLSYNEQFF,TGCGCCAGCAGCTTGGACAGTCTCTCCTACAATGAGCAGTTCTTC
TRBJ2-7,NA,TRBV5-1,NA,CASSLNRDYEQYF,TGCGCCAGCAGCTTGAATAGGGACTACGAGCAGTACTTC
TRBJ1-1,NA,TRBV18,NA,CASSPPLGESAEAFF,TGTGCCAGCTCACCACCGCTGGGGGAGAGTGCTGAAGCTTTCTTT
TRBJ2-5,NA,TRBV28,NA,CASREGPQETQYF,TGTGCCAGCAGGGAGGGACCCCAAGAGACCCAGTACTTC
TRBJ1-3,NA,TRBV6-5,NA,CASSYGGISGNTIYF,TGTGCCAGCAGTTACGGGGGCATCTCTGGAAACACCATATATTTT
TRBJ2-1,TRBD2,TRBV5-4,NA,CASRPGLAGDEQFF,TGTGCCAGCAGGCCGGGACTAGCGGGAGATGAGCAGTTCTTC
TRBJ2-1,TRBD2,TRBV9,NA,CASSVGPGGDYNEQFF,TGTGCCAGCAGCGTAGGCCCGGGAGGGGACTACAATGAGCAGTTCTTC
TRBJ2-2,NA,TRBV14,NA,CASSPSGRNTGELFF,TGTGCCAGCAGCCCGTCAGGGAGGAACACCGGGGAGCTGTTTTTT
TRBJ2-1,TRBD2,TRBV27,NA,CASSLRVAGIAYNEQFF,TGTGCCAGCAGTTTACGGGTAGCGGGTATAGCTTACAATGAGCAGTTCTTC
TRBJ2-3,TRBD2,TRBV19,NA,CASSSQAGGSVDTQYF,TGTGCCAGTAGTTCTCAAGCGGGAGGCTCCGTAGATACGCAGTATTTT
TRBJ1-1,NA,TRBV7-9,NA,CASSFGYTEAFF,TGTGCCAGCAGCTTTGGATACACTGAAGCTTTCTTT
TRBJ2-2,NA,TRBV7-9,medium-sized,CASSLRGGELFF,TGTGCCAGCAGCCTGCGGGGCGGGGAGCTGTTTTTT
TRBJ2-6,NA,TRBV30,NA,CAWSIRAGANVLTF,TGTGCCTGGAGTATCAGGGCTGGGGCCAACGTCCTGACTTTC
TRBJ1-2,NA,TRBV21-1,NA,CASSKVRQDYGYTF,TGTGCCAGCAGCAAAGTAAGGCAGGACTATGGCTACACCTTC
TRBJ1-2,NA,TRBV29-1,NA,CSIRTNYGYTF,TGCAGCATCCGGACTAACTATGGCTACACCTTC
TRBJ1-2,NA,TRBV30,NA,CAWSTPGTLARDGYTF,TGTGCCTGGAGTACTCCTGGGACACTGGCACGGGATGGCTACACCTTC
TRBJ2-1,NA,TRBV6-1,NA,CASSEGVGEQFF,TGTGCCAGCAGTGAGGGAGTGGGTGAGCAGTTCTTC
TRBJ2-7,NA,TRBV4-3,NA,CASSQVYDYEQYF,TGCGCCAGCAGCCAAGTGTACGACTACGAGCAGTACTTC
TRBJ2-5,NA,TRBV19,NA,CASSIGGETQYF,TGTGCCAGTAGTATAGGGGGTGAGACCCAGTACTTC
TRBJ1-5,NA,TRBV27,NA,CASSSPAPALQPQHF,TGTGCCAGCAGTTCTCCGGCCCCCGCCCTTCAGCCCCAGCATTTT
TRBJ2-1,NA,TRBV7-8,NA,CASSYLEGGQFF,TGTGCCAGCAGCTATCTCGAAGGGGGGCAGTTCTTC
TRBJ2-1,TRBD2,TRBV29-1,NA,CSALAVRSYNEQFF,TGCAGCGCTCTAGCGGTCCGCTCCTACAATGAGCAGTTCTTC
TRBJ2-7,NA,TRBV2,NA,CASSEVIGRAYEQYF,TGTGCCAGCAGTGAAGTTATAGGCAGAGCCTACGAGCAGTACTTC